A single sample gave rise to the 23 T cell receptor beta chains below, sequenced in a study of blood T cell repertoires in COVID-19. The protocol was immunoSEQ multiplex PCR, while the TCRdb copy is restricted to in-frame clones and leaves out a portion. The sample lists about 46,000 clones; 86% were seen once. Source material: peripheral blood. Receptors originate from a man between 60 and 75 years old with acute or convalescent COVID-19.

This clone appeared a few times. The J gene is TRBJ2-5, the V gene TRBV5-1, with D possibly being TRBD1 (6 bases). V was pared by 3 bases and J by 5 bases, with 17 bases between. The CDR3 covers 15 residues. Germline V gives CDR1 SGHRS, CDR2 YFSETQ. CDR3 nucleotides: TGCGCCAGCAGCTCCGGACAGCCCGGCCGGGAGACCCAGTACTTC. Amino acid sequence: CASSSGQPGRETQYF.

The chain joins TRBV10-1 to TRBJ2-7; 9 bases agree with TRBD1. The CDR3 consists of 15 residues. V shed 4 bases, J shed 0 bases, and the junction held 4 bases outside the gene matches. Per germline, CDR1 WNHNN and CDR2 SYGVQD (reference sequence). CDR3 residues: CASSVGQGRSYEQYF. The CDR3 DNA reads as TGCGCCAGCAGTGTGGGACAGGGTCGCTCCTACGAGCAGTACTTC.

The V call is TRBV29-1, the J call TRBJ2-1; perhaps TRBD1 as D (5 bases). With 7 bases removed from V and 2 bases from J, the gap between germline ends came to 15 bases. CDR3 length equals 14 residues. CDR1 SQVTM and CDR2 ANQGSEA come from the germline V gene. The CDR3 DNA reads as TGCAGCGGTGGTTCGACAGACACCTACAATGAGCAGTTCTTC. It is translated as CSGGSTDTYNEQFF.

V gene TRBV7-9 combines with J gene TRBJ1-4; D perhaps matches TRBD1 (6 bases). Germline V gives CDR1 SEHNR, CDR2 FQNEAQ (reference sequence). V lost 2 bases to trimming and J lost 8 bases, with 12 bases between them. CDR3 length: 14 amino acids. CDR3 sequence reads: CASSLYTGNEKLFF. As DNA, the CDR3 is TGTGCCAGCAGCTTATATACAGGGAACGAAAAACTGTTTTTT.

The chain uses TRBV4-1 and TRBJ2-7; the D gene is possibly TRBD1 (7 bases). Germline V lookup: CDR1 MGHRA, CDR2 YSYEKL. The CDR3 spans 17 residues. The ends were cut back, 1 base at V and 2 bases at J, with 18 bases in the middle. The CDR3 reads CASSQGRLAGQTYEQYF. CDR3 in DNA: TGCGCCAGCAGCCAAGGCAGGCTGGCGGGACAGACCTACGAGCAGTACTTC.

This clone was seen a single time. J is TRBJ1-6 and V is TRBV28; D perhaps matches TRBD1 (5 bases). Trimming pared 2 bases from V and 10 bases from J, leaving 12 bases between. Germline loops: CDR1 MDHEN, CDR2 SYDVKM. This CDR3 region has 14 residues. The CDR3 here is CASSLQQDGSPLHF. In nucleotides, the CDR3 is TGTGCCAGCAGTTTACAACAGGATGGCTCACCCCTCCACTTT.

The CDR3 reads CASSPGQTSEQYF. The CDR3 nucleotides are TGTGCCAGCAGTCCCGGACAGACAAGCGAGCAGTACTTC. The chain couples TRBV6-5 to TRBJ2-7; possible D gene TRBD1, 6 bases. Trimming removed 5 bases from V and 6 bases from J, with 14 bases in between. The CDR3 contains 13 residues. CDR1 is MNHEY, CDR2 SVGAGI, per germline.

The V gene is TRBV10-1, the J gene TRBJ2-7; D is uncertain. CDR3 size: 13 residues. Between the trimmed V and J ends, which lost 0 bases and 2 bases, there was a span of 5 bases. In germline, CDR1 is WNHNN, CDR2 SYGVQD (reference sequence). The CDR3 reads CASSESRTYEQYF. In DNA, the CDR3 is TGCGCCAGCAGTGAGTCCAGGACCTACGAGCAGTACTTC.

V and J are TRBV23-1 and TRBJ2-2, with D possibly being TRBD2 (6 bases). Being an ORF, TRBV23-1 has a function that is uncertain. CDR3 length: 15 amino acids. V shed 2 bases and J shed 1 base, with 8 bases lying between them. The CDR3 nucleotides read TGCGCCAGCAGTCAACGGCGGGAGAACACCGGGGAGCTGTTTTTT. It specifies CASSQRRENTGELFF.

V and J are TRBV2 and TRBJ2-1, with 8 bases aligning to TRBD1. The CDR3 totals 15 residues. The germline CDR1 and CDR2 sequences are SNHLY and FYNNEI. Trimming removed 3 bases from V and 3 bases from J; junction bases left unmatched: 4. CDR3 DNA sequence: TGTGCCAGCAGTGATGGACAGGGAGACTACAATGAGCAGTTCTTC. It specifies CASSDGQGDYNEQFF.

The CDR3 DNA reads TGTGCCAGCAGTTCACAGGGCCCCTATGGCTACACCTTC. This encodes CASSSQGPYGYTF. This chain links TRBV28 with TRBJ1-2; a possible D gene is TRBD1 (6 bases). CDR1 MDHEN and CDR2 SYDVKM come from the germline V gene. The CDR3 spans 13 residues. The germline V and J ends were trimmed by 4 bases and 4 bases, with 10 bases remaining between them.

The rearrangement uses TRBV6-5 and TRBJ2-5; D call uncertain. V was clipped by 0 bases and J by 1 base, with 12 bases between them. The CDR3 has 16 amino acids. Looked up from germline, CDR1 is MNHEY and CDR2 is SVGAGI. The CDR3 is CASSYSRVDFQETQYF. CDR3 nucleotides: TGTGCCAGCAGTTACTCCCGGGTAGACTTCCAAGAGACCCAGTACTTC.

CDR3 sequence reads: CSASRQGRTDTQYF. In DNA, the CDR3 is TGCAGTGCTAGTCGGCAGGGGCGCACAGATACGCAGTATTTT. This chain uses TRBV20-1 with TRBJ2-3, with D tentatively TRBD1 (6 bases). The V end was cut by 3 bases, the J end by 1 base, with 11 bases between. The CDR3 is made up of 14 amino acids. From germline, CDR1 is DFQATT and CDR2 SNEGSKA (reference sequence).

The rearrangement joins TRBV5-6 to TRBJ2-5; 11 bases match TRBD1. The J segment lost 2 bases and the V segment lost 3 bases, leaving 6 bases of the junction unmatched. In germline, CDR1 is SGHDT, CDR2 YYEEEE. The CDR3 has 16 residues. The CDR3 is CASSWDRGERQETQYF. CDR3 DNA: TGTGCCAGCAGCTGGGACAGGGGGGAGAGACAAGAGACCCAGTACTTC.

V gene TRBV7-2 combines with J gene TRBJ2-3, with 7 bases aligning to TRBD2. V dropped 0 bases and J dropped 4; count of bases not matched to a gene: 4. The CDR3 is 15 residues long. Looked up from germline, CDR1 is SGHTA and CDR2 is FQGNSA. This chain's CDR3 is CASSLAGAGADTQYF. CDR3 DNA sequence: TGTGCCAGCAGCTTAGCTGGGGCGGGGGCAGATACGCAGTATTTT.

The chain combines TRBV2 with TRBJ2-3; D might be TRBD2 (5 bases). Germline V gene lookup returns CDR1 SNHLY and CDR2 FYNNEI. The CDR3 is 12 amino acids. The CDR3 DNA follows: TGTGGATTACTAGGGAGCACAGATACGCAGTATTTT. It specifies CGLLGSTDTQYF.

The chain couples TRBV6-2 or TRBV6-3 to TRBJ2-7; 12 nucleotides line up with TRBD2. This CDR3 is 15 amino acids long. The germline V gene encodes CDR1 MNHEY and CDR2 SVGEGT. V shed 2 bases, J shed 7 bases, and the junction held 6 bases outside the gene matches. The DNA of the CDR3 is TGTGCCAGCAGTTACGTGACTAGCGGGGGACGGGAGCAGTACTTC. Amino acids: CASSYVTSGGREQYF.

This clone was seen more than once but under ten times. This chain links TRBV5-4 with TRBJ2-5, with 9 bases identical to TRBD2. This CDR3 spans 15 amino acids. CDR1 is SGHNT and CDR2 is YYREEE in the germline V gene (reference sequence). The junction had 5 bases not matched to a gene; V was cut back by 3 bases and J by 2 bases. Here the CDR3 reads CASSSRLAAQETQYF. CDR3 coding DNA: TGTGCCAGCAGCTCCAGACTAGCGGCACAAGAGACCCAGTACTTC.

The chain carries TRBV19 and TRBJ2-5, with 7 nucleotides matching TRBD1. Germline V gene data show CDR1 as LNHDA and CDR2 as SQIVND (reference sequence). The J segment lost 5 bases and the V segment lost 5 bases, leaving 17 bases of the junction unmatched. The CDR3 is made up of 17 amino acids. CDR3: CASSLRPKTGLGETQYF. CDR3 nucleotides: TGTGCCAGTAGTCTCAGACCCAAGACAGGGTTGGGGGAGACCCAGTACTTC.

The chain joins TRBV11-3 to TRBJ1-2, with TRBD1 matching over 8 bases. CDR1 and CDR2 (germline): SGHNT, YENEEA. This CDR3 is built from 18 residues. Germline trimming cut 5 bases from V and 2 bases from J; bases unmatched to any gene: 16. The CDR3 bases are TGTGCCAGCAGCCCCTTTTCTTCTCCGGGACAGGTGAACTATGGCTACACCTTC. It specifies CASSPFSSPGQVNYGYTF.

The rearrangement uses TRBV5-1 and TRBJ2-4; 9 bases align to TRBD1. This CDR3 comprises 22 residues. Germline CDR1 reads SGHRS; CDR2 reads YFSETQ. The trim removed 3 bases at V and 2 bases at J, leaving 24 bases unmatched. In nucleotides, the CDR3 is TGCGCCAGCAGCTCTGGGTGGGGGACAGGGCAGATTGAAGAGCAAACCAAAAACATTCAGTACTTC. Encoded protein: CASSSGWGTGQIEEQTKNIQYF. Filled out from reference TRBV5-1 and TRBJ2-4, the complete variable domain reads KAGVTQTPRYLIKTRGQQVTLSCSPISGHRSVSWYQQTPGQGLQFLFEYFSETQRNKGNFPGRFSGRQFSNSRSEMNVSTLELGDSALYLCASSSGWGTGQIEEQTKNIQYFGAGTRLSVL.

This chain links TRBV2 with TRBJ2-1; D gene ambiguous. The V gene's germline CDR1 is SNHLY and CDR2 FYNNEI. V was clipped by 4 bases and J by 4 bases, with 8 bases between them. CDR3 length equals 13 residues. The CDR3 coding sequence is TGTGCCAGCAGTGCTGGCCCGTACAATGAGCAGTTCTTC. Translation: CASSAGPYNEQFF.

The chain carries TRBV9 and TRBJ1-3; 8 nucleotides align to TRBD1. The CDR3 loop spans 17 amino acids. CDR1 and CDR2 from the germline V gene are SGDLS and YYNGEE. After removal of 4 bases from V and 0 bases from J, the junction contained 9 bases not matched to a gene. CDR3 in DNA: TGTGCCAGCAGCCCCCAGGACAGGGTGAGCTCTGGAAACACCATATATTTT. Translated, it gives CASSPQDRVSSGNTIYF.